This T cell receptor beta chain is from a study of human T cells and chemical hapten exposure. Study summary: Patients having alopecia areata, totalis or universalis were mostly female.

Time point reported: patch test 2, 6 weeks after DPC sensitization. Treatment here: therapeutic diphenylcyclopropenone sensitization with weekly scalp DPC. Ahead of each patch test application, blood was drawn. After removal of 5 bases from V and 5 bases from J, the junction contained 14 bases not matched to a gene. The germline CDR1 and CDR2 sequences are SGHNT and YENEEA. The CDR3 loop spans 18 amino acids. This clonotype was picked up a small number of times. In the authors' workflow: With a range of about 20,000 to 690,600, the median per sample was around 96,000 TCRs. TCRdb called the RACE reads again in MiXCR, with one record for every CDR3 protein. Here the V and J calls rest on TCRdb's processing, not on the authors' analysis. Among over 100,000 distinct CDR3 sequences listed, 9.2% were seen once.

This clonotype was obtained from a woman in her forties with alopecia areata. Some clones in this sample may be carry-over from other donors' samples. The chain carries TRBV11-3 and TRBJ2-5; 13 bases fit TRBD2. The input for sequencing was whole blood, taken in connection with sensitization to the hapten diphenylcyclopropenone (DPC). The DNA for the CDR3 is TGTGCCAGCAGCCCAGGACTAGCGGGGGCCCCCGGGGCGGAGACCCAGTACTTC. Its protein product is CASSPGLAGAPGAETQYF.